Listed below are T cell receptor beta chains from one sample, sequenced in a study of PD-L1 blockade in urothelial cancer. Sequencing used immunoSEQ multiplex PCR; TCRdb keeps in-frame clones, though not all of them. The table has 35,000 to 45,000 clones, around 80% seen once. Sequencing used PBMCs, obtained around atezolizumab (anti-PD-L1) treatment. The receptor source for this set is a man aged 55 to 70 with urothelial cancer. Each CDR3 is given with its conserved first and last residue. A D gene is named only where the DNA matches it firmly. Clone size is not always given. Where it is, it says once, few, many or a class for expanded clones.

-	-	TRBV19	TRBJ1-4	TGTGCCAGTAGGGGCGGACTAAATGAAAAACTGTTTTTT	CASRGGLNEKLFF
-	TRBD1	TRBV7-8	TRBJ2-7	TGTGCCAGCAGCCCCCCCGGGACAGGGTCGGGATCCTACGAGCAGTACTTC	CASSPPGTGSGSYEQYF
-	TRBD1	TRBV7-8	TRBJ1-1	TGTGCCAGCAGCCAGTTGGGACAGACGAACACTGAAGCTTTCTTT	CASSQLGQTNTEAFF
once	-	TRBV19	TRBJ1-4	TGTGCCAGTAGTATGCAGGGAAGGGGAAAACTGTTTTTT	CASSMQGRGKLFF
-	-	TRBV6-1	TRBJ1-4	TGTGCCAGCAGTGTTCAGTCAACTAATGAAAAACTGTTTTTT	CASSVQSTNEKLFF
-	TRBD1	TRBV7-9	TRBJ2-5	TGTGCCAGCAAGGGGGCTGGAGAGACCCAGTACTTC	CASKGAGETQYF
-	TRBD1	TRBV28	TRBJ2-7	TGTGCCAGCAGCTCCAATAAGGGGGCTAACGAGCAGTACTTC	CASSSNKGANEQYF
-	TRBD1	TRBV28	TRBJ2-7	TGTGCCAGCAGTTCTGGACAGGTCGAGCAGTACTTC	CASSSGQVEQYF
-	TRBD1	TRBV7-2	TRBJ2-7	TGTGCCAGCAGCTGGGGACAGGGGGGTAACTACGAGCAGTACTTC	CASSWGQGGNYEQYF
few	-	TRBV28	TRBJ1-5	TGTGCCAGCAGTAGGGGATATAGCAATCAGCCCCAGCATTTT	CASSRGYSNQPQHF
-	-	TRBV2	TRBJ2-2	TGTGCCAGCACTTGGAACACCGGGGAGCTGTTTTTT	CASTWNTGELFF
few	-	TRBV9	TRBJ1-1	TGTGCCAGCAGCCAAAGTACAGGCACTGAAGCTTTCTTT	CASSQSTGTEAFF
once	-	TRBV5-4	TRBJ1-2	TGTGCCAGCAGCTTGCCAGGGCGAGGCTACACCTTC	CASSLPGRGYTF
-	-	TRBV10-2	TRBJ1-3	TGCGCCAGCAGCCTCGGGGACACCATATATTTT	CASSLGDTIYF
few	-	TRBV25-1	TRBJ1-2	TGTGCCAGCAGTTACACCCAGGGAGGCTACACCTTC	CASSYTQGGYTF
few	-	TRBV6-1	TRBJ2-7	TGTGCCAGCAGTGAAATCGATGTTCTGGGCCACGAGCAGTACTTC	CASSEIDVLGHEQYF
-	-	TRBV30	TRBJ2-2	TGTGCCTGGAGTAGGGGGGGGACCGGGGAGCTGTTTTTT	CAWSRGGTGELFF
-	-	TRBV7-9	TRBJ1-1	TGTGCCAGCAGCTTACAGGCGAACACTGAAGCTTTCTTT	CASSLQANTEAFF
-	-	TRBV2	TRBJ2-5	TGTGCCAGTAGGGGGGGCACAGGCTCACAAGAGACCCAGTACTTC	CASRGGTGSQETQYF
-	-	TRBV2	TRBJ2-3	TGTGCCAGCAGTGTAACCCCGTGGCATACGCAGTATTTT	CASSVTPWHTQYF
-	TRBD2	TRBV5-1	TRBJ2-7	TGCGCCAGCAGCCCGGGAGGTCTAGGTGGCGAGCAGTACTTC	CASSPGGLGGEQYF
-	-	TRBV2	TRBJ2-5	TGTGCCAGCAGTGAAGCGCCGGGAGAGACCCAGTACTTC	CASSEAPGETQYF
-	-	TRBV7-2	TRBJ1-1	TGTGCCAGCAGCTTAGTTTACAATGAAGCTTTCTTT	CASSLVYNEAFF
few	TRBD1	TRBV5-1	TRBJ1-1	TGCGCCAGCAGCTTCTCACAGGGGACTGAAGCTTTCTTT	CASSFSQGTEAFF
-	-	TRBV7-9	TRBJ2-7	TGTGCCAGCAGCTCCTCTTCAGGTTACTCCTACGAGCAGTACTTC	CASSSSSGYSYEQYF
-	-	TRBV2	TRBJ1-2	TGTGCCAGCAGTTACAGGGATGGGAGCTACACCTTC	CASSYRDGSYTF
-	TRBD2	TRBV18	TRBJ2-7	TGTGCCAGCTCACGGACTAGCGGAATTAACGAGCAGTACTTC	CASSRTSGINEQYF
-	TRBD1	TRBV7-6	TRBJ2-7	TGTGCCAGCAGCTTATTAGCAGGGGGCTCCTACGAGCAGTACTTC	CASSLLAGGSYEQYF
-	-	TRBV10-1	TRBJ1-2	TGCGCCAGCAGCCCCACTACTAACTATGGCTACACCTTC	CASSPTTNYGYTF
-	-	TRBV6-5	TRBJ1-1	TGTGCCAGCAGTTACGATGTGGGCCCAAACACTGAAGCTTTCTTT	CASSYDVGPNTEAFF
-	-	TRBV10-1	TRBJ1-1	TGCGCCAGCAGTGAGTCGGGGCAGGGTGAAGCTTTCTTT	CASSESGQGEAFF
-	-	TRBV11-2	TRBJ2-7	TGTGCCAGCAGCTTATCTGCGAGCTCCTACGAGCAGTACTTC	CASSLSASSYEQYF
-	TRBD2	TRBV7-9	TRBJ2-1	TGTGCCAGCAGCTCCGGGACTAGCGGGTACAATGAGCAGTTCTTC	CASSSGTSGYNEQFF
-	TRBD2	TRBV5-1	TRBJ2-5	TGCGCCAGCAGCTTGGTTTTAGGCGGGGGACAAGAGACCCAGTACTTC	CASSLVLGGGQETQYF
-	TRBD1	TRBV2	TRBJ1-2	TGTGCCAGCAGGGCCGGGACAGATACCAACTATGGCTACACCTTC	CASRAGTDTNYGYTF
-	-	TRBV28	TRBJ1-1	TGTGCCAGCAGTTTGATTGGAGGGGTAACTGAAGCTTTCTTT	CASSLIGGVTEAFF
-	-	TRBV5-1	TRBJ1-1	TGCGCCAGCAGCTTTAACAGGGATCACACTGAAGCTTTCTTT	CASSFNRDHTEAFF